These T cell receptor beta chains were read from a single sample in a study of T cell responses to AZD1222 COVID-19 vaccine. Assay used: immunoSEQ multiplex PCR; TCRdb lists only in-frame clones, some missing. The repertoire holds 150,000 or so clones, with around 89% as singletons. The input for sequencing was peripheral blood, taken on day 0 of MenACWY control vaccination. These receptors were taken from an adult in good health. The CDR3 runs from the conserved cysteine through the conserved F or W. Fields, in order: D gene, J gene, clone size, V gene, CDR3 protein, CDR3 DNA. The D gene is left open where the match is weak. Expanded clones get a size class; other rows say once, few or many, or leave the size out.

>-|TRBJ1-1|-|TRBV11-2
CASSLGIGLMNTEAFF
TGTGCCAGCAGCTTGGGGATCGGACTGATGAACACTGAAGCTTTCTTT
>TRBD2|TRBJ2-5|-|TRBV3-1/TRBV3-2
CASRRREGGETQYF
TGTGCCAGCAGACGGCGGGAGGGCGGGGAGACCCAGTACTTC
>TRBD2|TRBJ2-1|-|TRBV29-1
CSGGSGRAGYNEQFF
TGCAGCGGAGGAAGCGGGAGGGCCGGTTACAATGAGCAGTTCTTC
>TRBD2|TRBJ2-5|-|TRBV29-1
CSANLWGLQETQYF
TGCAGCGCCAATCTCTGGGGACTACAAGAGACCCAGTACTTC
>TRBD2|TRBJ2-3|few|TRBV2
CASSLKRTSGGGTQYF
TGTGCCAGCAGCCTCAAGAGGACTAGCGGAGGGGGGACGCAGTATTTT
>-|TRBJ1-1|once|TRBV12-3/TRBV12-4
CASSFTENTEAFF
TGTGCCAGCAGTTTCACAGAGAACACTGAAGCTTTCTTT
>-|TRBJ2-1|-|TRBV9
CASSASGTPYNEQFF
TGTGCCAGCAGCGCCTCCGGGACTCCCTACAATGAGCAGTTCTTC
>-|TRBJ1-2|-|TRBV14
CASSQDFGDYSIGYTF
TGTGCCAGCAGCCAAGATTTTGGGGACTACTCTATAGGCTACACCTTC
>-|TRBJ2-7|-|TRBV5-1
CASSRDGLSYEQYF
TGCGCCAGCAGCCGGGACGGACTTTCCTACGAGCAGTACTTC
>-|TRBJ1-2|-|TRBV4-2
CASSRVGAEVYGYTF
TGTGCCAGCAGCCGAGTGGGGGCGGAGGTCTATGGCTACACCTTC
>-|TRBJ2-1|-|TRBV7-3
CASSIDPNNEQFF
TGTGCCAGCAGCATCGACCCAAACAATGAGCAGTTCTTC